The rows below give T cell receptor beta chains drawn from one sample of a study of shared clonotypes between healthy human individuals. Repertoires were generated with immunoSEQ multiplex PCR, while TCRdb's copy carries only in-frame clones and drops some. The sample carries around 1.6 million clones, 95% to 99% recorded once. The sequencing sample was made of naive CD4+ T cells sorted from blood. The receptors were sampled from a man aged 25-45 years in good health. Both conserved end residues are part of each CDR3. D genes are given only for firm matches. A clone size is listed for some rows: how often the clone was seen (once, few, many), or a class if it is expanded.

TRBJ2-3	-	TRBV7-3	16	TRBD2	CASSFGLAGLADTQYF	TGTGCCAGCAGTTTCGGACTAGCGGGATTGGCAGATACGCAGTATTTT
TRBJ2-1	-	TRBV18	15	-	CASSPRVRGDNEQFF	TGTGCCAGCTCACCACGAGTCAGGGGGGACAATGAGCAGTTCTTC
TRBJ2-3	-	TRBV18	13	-	CASSPLPTDTQYF	TGTGCCAGCTCCCCTCTCCCCACAGATACGCAGTATTTT
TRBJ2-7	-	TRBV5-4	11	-	CASSLCRGQYF	TGTGCCAGCAGCTTGTGCAGGGGCCAGTACTTC
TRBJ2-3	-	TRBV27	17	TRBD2	CASMRIRLAGDTDTQYF	TGTGCCAGCATGCGGATAAGACTAGCGGGAGATACAGATACGCAGTATTTT
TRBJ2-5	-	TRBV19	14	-	CASSEGHLRETQYF	TGTGCCAGTAGCGAAGGACACCTTAGAGAGACCCAGTACTTC
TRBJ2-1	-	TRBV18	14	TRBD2	CASCETSVSNEQFF	TGTGCCAGCTGCGAGACTAGCGTTTCTAATGAGCAGTTCTTC
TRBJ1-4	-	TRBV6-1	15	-	CASSERLTGQEKLFF	TGTGCCAGCAGTGAACGATTAACAGGGCAGGAAAAACTGTTTTTT
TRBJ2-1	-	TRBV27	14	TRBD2	CASSQSVAGVEQFF	TGTGCCAGCAGTCAAAGCGTAGCGGGAGTTGAGCAGTTCTTC
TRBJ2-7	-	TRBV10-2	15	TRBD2	CASSDFTSGRYEQYF	TGCGCCAGCAGTGATTTTACTAGCGGGAGGTACGAGCAGTACTTC
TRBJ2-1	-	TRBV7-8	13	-	CASSSVRGDEQFF	TGTGCCAGCAGCTCTGTTAGGGGGGATGAGCAGTTCTTC
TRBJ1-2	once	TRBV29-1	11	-	CSGGVEGGYTF	TGCAGCGGGGGGGTCGAGGGCGGCTACACCTTC
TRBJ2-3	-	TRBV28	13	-	CASSSPPTDTQYF	TGTGCCAGCAGTTCCCCCCCCACAGATACGCAGTATTTT
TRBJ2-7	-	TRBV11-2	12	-	CASSLEGGEQYF	TGTGCCAGCAGCTTAGAAGGGGGCGAGCAGTACTTC
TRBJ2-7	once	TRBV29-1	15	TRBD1	CSVHASKGALREQYF	TGCAGCGTTCACGCGTCCAAGGGGGCACTTCGCGAGCAGTACTTC
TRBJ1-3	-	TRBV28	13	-	CASSFPTVDTIYF	TGTGCCAGCAGTTTCCCCACCGTGGACACCATATATTTT
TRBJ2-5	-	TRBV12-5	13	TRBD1	CASATGVRETQYF	TGTGCTAGTGCCACAGGGGTACGGGAGACCCAGTACTTC
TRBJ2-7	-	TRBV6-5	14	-	CASSYSGLQYEQYF	TGTGCCAGCAGTTACTCGGGACTCCAGTACGAGCAGTACTTC
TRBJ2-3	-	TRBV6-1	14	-	CASSASTSGDTQYF	TGTGCCAGCAGCGCGAGTACAAGCGGGGATACGCAGTATTTT
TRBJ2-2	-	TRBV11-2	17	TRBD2	CASSLSRLAGLTGELFF	TGTGCCAGCAGCTTGAGTAGACTAGCGGGGTTAACCGGGGAGCTGTTTTTT
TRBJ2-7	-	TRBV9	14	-	CASSGAPTDYEQYF	TGTGCCAGCAGCGGGGCTCCAACAGACTACGAGCAGTACTTC
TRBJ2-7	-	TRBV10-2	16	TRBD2	CASSDSASSGSYEQYF	TGCGCCAGCAGTGATTCGGCGTCTAGCGGGAGCTACGAGCAGTACTTC
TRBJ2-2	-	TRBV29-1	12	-	CSVGSATGELFF	TGCAGCGTTGGCTCCGCCACCGGGGAGCTGTTTTTT
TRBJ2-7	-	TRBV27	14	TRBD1	CASRTGTGAYEQYF	TGTGCCAGCAGAACCGGGACAGGGGCCTACGAGCAGTACTTC
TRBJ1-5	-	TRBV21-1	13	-	CANQTQGFGPQHF	TGTGCCAACCAAACCCAGGGATTCGGCCCCCAGCATTTT
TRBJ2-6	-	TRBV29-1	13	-	CSVRSSGANVLTF	TGCAGCGTCCGTAGCTCTGGGGCCAACGTCCTGACTTTC
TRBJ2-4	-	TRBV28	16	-	CASSLGGSLAKNIQYF	TGTGCCAGCAGTTTGGGGGGATCACTAGCCAAAAACATTCAGTACTTC
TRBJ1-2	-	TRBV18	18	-	CASSLLGKDRVEDYGYTF	TGTGCCAGCTCACTTCTGGGGAAGGATCGGGTAGAAGACTATGGCTACACCTTC
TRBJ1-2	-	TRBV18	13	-	CASSPSLDYGYTF	TGTGCCAGCTCACCCTCTCTGGACTATGGCTACACCTTC
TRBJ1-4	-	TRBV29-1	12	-	CSVRLDNEKLFF	TGCAGCGTTAGACTAGACAATGAAAAACTGTTTTTT
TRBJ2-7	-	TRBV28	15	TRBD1	CASSRRGTASYEQYF	TGTGCCAGCAGCCGTAGAGGGACAGCCTCCTACGAGCAGTACTTC
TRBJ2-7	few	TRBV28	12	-	CASSLLGGEQYF	TGTGCCAGCAGCTTGCTGGGCGGGGAGCAGTACTTC
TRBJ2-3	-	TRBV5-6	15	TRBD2	CASSFASGRVGTQYF	TGTGCCAGCAGCTTTGCTAGCGGGAGGGTTGGTACGCAGTATTTT
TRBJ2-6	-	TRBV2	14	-	CASGQGTGANVLTF	TGTGCCAGCGGGCAGGGGACTGGGGCCAACGTCCTGACTTTC
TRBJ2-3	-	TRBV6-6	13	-	CASSAPGEDTQYF	TGTGCCAGCAGTGCCCCGGGGGAAGATACGCAGTATTTT
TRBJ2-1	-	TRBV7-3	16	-	CASSAFRATTYNEQFF	TGTGCCAGCAGCGCCTTTAGGGCTACCACCTACAATGAGCAGTTCTTC
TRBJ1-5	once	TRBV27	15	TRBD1	CASSRQGASNQPQHF	TGTGCCAGCAGTAGGCAGGGGGCCAGCAATCAGCCCCAGCATTTT
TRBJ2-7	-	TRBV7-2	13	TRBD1	CASSWDRAREQYF	TGTGCCAGCAGCTGGGACAGGGCAAGGGAGCAGTACTTC
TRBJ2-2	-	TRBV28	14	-	CASSGLTNTGELFF	TGTGCCAGCAGTGGACTAACGAACACCGGGGAGCTGTTTTTT
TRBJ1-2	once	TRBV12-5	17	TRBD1	CASGLTTTGGVRYGYTF	TGTGCTAGTGGTTTGACGACTACAGGGGGCGTTAGGTATGGCTACACCTTC
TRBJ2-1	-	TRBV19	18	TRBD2	CASSNQEGLAGGHNEQFF	TGTGCCAGTAGTAACCAAGAAGGACTAGCGGGAGGGCACAATGAGCAGTTCTTC
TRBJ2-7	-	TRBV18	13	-	CASSSTAPHEQYF	TGTGCCAGCTCATCGACAGCGCCCCACGAGCAGTACTTC
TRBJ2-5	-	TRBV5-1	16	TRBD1	CASSPNQQGPQETQYF	TGCGCCAGCAGCCCCAACCAACAGGGGCCGCAAGAGACCCAGTACTTC
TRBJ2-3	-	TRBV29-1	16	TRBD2	CSARGLAGVDTDTQYF	TGCAGCGCCCGGGGTCTAGCGGGAGTCGACACAGATACGCAGTATTTT